This TCR beta chain was found in a study of PD-L1 blockade in urothelial cancer. This clone was picked up one time. Regarding time point: pretreatment peripheral blood. The V gene's germline CDR1 is SGHRS and CDR2 YFSETQ. The ends lost 4 bases at V and 1 base at J; junction bases unmatched: 2. The CDR3 loop spans 14 amino acids. Sequencing used immunoSEQ multiplex PCR; TCRdb keeps in-frame clones, though not all of them. The profile covers 45,000 to 60,000 clones, with over 75% appearing a single time and approximately 14% taken by the ten largest. The TCR was taken from a man in his sixties or seventies with urothelial cancer. The input for sequencing was PBMCs, taken around atezolizumab (anti-PD-L1) treatment. This chain connects TRBV5-1 to TRBJ2-7, with TRBD1 identical over 10 bases. CDR3 loop: CASSRGQGSYEQYF. CDR3 DNA sequence: TGCGCCAGCAGCAGGGGACAGGGGTCCTACGAGCAGTACTTC.